This T cell receptor (beta chain) was captured in a study of OX40 agonist ivuxolimab in advanced cancers. About the study: From about 23 to 85 years was the age range, with a mean of roughly 59 years, and roughly 80% were male. Study outcomes and limitations: CD4+ and CD8+ blood T cells expanded clonally by week 6 at 0.1 to 3.0 mg/kg. The mean number of expanded clones was higher in CD8+ T cells than in CD4+.

Germline V lookup: CDR1 GTSNPN, CDR2 SVGIG (reference sequence). The CDR3 consists of 13 residues. Trimming pared 3 bases from V and 2 bases from J, leaving 10 bases between. Clones were read by immunoSEQ multiplex PCR, and TCRdb kept only the in-frame ones, dropping some. In the table there are over 45,000 clones, approximately 90% of which are singletons. Drawing of blood for sampling happened at baseline, at cycle 4 day 1, and at cycle 7 day 1. With respect to this clone: Its matching antigen is unknown.

The chain joins TRBV30 to TRBJ1-2, with D maybe TRBD1 (5 bases). This sequence originates from an adult with an advanced solid tumor such as melanoma, head and neck, liver or kidney cancer. The material sequenced was CD4+ or CD8+ T cells sorted from blood, taken in a trial of the OX40 agonist ivuxolimab. The CDR3 region is CAWSPGRNYGYTF. CDR3 sequence (DNA): TGTGCCTGGAGCCCGGGACGGAACTATGGCTACACCTTC. Full variable domain (rest looked up from reference TRBV30 and TRBJ1-2): SQTIHQWPATLVQPVGSPLSLECTVEGTSNPNLYWYRQAAGRGLQLLFYSVGIGQISSEVPQNLSASRPQDRQFILSSKKLLLSDSGFYLCAWSPGRNYGYTFGSGTRLTVV.